Listed below are T cell receptor beta chains from one sample, sequenced in a study of Graves' ophthalmopathy and Graves' hyperthyroidism. One entry per CDR3 protein results from TCRdb running MiXCR on the multiplex PCR reads. This sample has about 740,000 distinct CDR3 sequences, with roughly two fifths found just once. The sample comprised peripheral blood. The source of these receptors is an adult man with Graves' ophthalmopathy. Each CDR3 is given with its conserved first and last residue. Fields, in order: V gene, clone size, D gene, J gene, CDR3 protein, CDR3 DNA. D genes are given only for firm matches. A clone size is listed for some rows: how often the clone was seen (once, few, many), or a class if it is expanded.

TRBV7-2	-	TRBD1	TRBJ2-5	CASSLQPDRGGETQYF	TGTGCCAGCAGCTTACAGCCGGACAGGGGAGGGGAGACCCAGTACTTC
TRBV10-3	few	-	TRBJ1-3	CASSPGKSSGNTIYF	TGTGCCAGCAGTCCTGGCAAGAGCTCTGGAAACACCATATATTTT
TRBV15	many	-	TRBJ1-5	CATSRDKGSFQPQHF	TGTGCCACCAGCAGAGATAAAGGTTCGTTTCAGCCCCAGCATTTT
TRBV12-3/TRBV12-4	many	-	TRBJ1-5	CASSGQRNQPQHF	TGTGCCAGCAGCGGACAGCGCAATCAGCCCCAGCATTTT
TRBV6-6	-	TRBD1	TRBJ1-4	CASSYSGGDEKLFF	TGTGCCAGCAGTTACTCAGGGGGCGATGAAAAACTGTTTTTT
TRBV10-3	-	-	TRBJ2-5	CAISALTARETQYF	TGTGCCATCAGTGCACTGACAGCGAGGGAGACCCAGTACTTC
TRBV19	-	TRBD2	TRBJ2-7	CASRGLVEQYF	TGTGCCAGTAGGGGACTAGTCGAGCAGTACTTC
TRBV12-3/TRBV12-4	-	-	TRBJ2-5	CASSKSPAGVGETQYF	TGTGCCAGCAGCAAAAGCCCTGCAGGAGTGGGTGAGACCCAGTACTTC
TRBV5-1	many	-	TRBJ1-1	CASSLASGADAFF	TGCGCCAGCAGCTTGGCATCAGGGGCCGACGCTTTCTTT
TRBV10-2	-	-	TRBJ2-7	CASSESGRKEQYF	TGCGCCAGCAGTGAGTCAGGGCGGAAGGAGCAGTACTTC
TRBV5-4	-	-	TRBJ1-1	CASSFDKVTEAFF	TGTGCCAGCAGTTTCGACAAGGTCACTGAAGCTTTCTTT
TRBV7-9	-	-	TRBJ1-1	CASSSQTGTNTEAFF	TGTGCCAGCAGCTCCCAGACAGGCACCAACACTGAAGCTTTCTTT
TRBV28	few	-	TRBJ1-6	CASGTAGGSPLHF	TGTGCCAGCGGGACTGCTGGGGGTTCACCCCTCCACTTT
TRBV7-9	many	-	TRBJ2-2	CASSPRRGENTGELFF	TGTGCCAGCAGCCCCAGACGTGGGGAGAACACCGGGGAGCTGTTTTTT
TRBV20-1	few	-	TRBJ1-2	CSAYEAYGYTF	TGCAGTGCTTACGAGGCATATGGCTACACCTTC
TRBV9	-	-	TRBJ2-7	CASSPSGLLGEQYF	TGTGCCAGCAGCCCGTCGGGACTCCTGGGGGAGCAGTACTTC
TRBV14	many	-	TRBJ1-6	CASSQGSPLHF	TGTGCCAGCAGCCAAGGCTCACCCCTCCACTTT
TRBV5-8	-	-	TRBJ2-7	CASSLQGSYEQNF	TGTGCCAGCAGCTTACAGGGCTCCTACGAGCAGAACTTC
TRBV10-3	few	-	TRBJ2-6	CASLLGGPLGSSGANVLTF	TGTGCCAGCCTACTCGGGGGTCCCCTGGGAAGCTCTGGGGCCAACGTCCTGACTTTC
TRBV9	few	-	TRBJ1-6	CASSWIFSPLHF	TGTGCCAGCAGCTGGATCTTCTCACCCCTCCACTTT
TRBV7-6	many	-	TRBJ2-6	CASWGSGANVLTF	TGTGCCAGCTGGGGCTCTGGGGCCAACGTCCTGACTTTC
TRBV7-8	few	-	TRBJ1-4	CASSLGIGNEKLFF	TGTGCCAGCAGCTTAGGGATCGGTAATGAAAAACTGTTTTTT
TRBV20-1	-	-	TRBJ2-5	CSASRRGPTQETQYF	TGCAGTGCTAGCCGGCGGGGGCCTACCCAAGAGACCCAGTACTTC
TRBV24-1	-	-	TRBJ1-5	CASTQPGAGRGQPQHF	TGTGCCAGCACTCAACCGGGGGCGGGACGCGGGCAGCCCCAGCATTTT
TRBV7-2	few	-	TRBJ2-2	CASSFLMTGELFF	TGTGCCAGCAGCTTTCTGATGACCGGGGAGCTGTTTTTT
TRBV9	-	TRBD1	TRBJ1-2	CASSQGGTANYGYTF	TGTGCCAGCAGCCAAGGGGGGACAGCGAACTATGGCTACACCTTC
TRBV9	few	-	TRBJ1-1	CASSPYRTNTEAFF	TGTGCCAGCAGCCCATACAGGACGAACACTGAAGCTTTCTTT
TRBV25-1	-	TRBD1	TRBJ1-2	CASSLIAGTDYGYTF	TGTGCCAGCAGCTTAATAGCCGGGACAGACTATGGCTACACCTTC
TRBV24-1	few	-	TRBJ2-5	CATSDPRGGSGETQYF	TGTGCCACCAGTGACCCGAGGGGGGGGTCAGGCGAGACCCAGTACTTC
TRBV4-1	-	-	TRBJ2-7	CASSQTDSVYEQYF	TGCGCCAGCAGCCAGACGGACAGTGTCTACGAGCAGTACTTC
TRBV10-3	-	TRBD1	TRBJ2-7	CAIREDRSIDTQYF	TGTGCCATCAGAGAGGACAGGAGCATAGATACGCAGTACTTC
TRBV2	-	TRBD1	TRBJ1-1	CASKGQGFF	TGTGCCAGCAAGGGACAGGGTTTCTTT
TRBV20-1	many	-	TRBJ1-1	CSARGAFF	TGCAGTGCTAGAGGGGCTTTCTTT
TRBV11-2	many	TRBD1	TRBJ1-1	CASSPSSGTGNTEAFF	TGTGCCAGCAGCCCGAGTTCCGGGACAGGGAACACTGAAGCTTTCTTT
TRBV20-1	-	-	TRBJ1-2	CRSTGYTF	TGCAGATCAACTGGCTACACCTTC
TRBV6-5	-	TRBD1	TRBJ2-7	CASSEEGTDYEQYF	TGTGCCAGCAGTGAGGAAGGGACAGACTACGAGCAGTACTTC
TRBV10-3	many	-	TRBJ1-1	CAIMGAQNTEAFF	TGTGCCATCATGGGGGCCCAGAACACTGAAGCTTTCTTT
TRBV29-1	-	-	TRBJ2-7	CSVDGQGMASEQYF	TGCAGCGTTGATGGTCAGGGGATGGCGAGTGAGCAGTACTTC
TRBV7-9	few	TRBD1	TRBJ1-4	CASSLDQGAFEKLFF	TGTGCCAGCAGCTTAGACCAGGGGGCGTTTGAAAAACTGTTTTTT
TRBV7-6	few	-	TRBJ1-3	CASSLEPIDRSGNTIYF	TGTGCCAGCAGCTTAGAGCCGATAGATCGTTCTGGAAACACCATATATTTT
TRBV7-9	-	-	TRBJ2-6	CASSFRNTGANVLTF	TGTGCCAGCAGCTTCAGGAACACTGGGGCCAACGTCCTGACTTTC
TRBV7-9	many	TRBD1	TRBJ1-4	CASSRDSFNEKLFF	TGTGCCAGCAGCCGGGACAGCTTTAATGAAAAACTGTTTTTT
TRBV10-2	many	-	TRBJ2-5	CASSEGLVGTQYF	TGCGCCAGCAGTGAGGGCCTAGTTGGGACCCAGTACTTC
TRBV7-8	-	-	TRBJ1-2	CATALPGYGYTF	TGTGCCACCGCCTTACCGGGGTACGGCTACACCTTC
TRBV12-3/TRBV12-4	-	TRBD1	TRBJ1-2	CASSYEGTGGYTF	TGTGCCAGCAGTTACGAAGGGACAGGGGGCTACACCTTC
TRBV5-5	few	TRBD1	TRBJ1-1	CASRRGTASEAFF	TGTGCCAGCAGGAGGGGGACAGCCTCTGAAGCTTTCTTT
TRBV14	-	-	TRBJ2-5	CASSPGTATRAETQYF	TGTGCCAGCTCACCCGGGACAGCGACTAGGGCGGAGACCCAGTACTTC
TRBV19	few	-	TRBJ1-5	CASRLRGQGNQPQHF	TGTGCCAGTAGGCTCAGGGGCCAGGGCAATCAGCCCCAGCATTTT
TRBV29-1	-	TRBD1	TRBJ1-1	CSSATGAIAEAFF	TGCAGTTCGGCGACAGGGGCTATCGCTGAAGCTTTCTTT
TRBV25-1	-	TRBD1	TRBJ1-1	CASSGTGGLNTEAFF	TGTGCCAGCAGCGGGACAGGGGGCTTGAACACTGAAGCTTTCTTT
TRBV10-3	-	-	TRBJ1-1	CASSEAEPRDTEAFF	TGTGCCAGCAGTGAAGCCGAGCCCCGGGACACTGAAGCTTTCTTT